The 23 T cell receptor beta chains in this list originate from one sample, sequenced in a study of CD8+ T cells in alopecia areata. Noted treatment: oral pan-JAK inhibitor, 5-10 mg twice daily. Extracted from the samples, RNA was reverse transcribed into cDNA to serve as the sequencing template. Data came from immunoSEQ multiplex PCR; TCRdb stores just in-frame clones and leaves some out. The sample has about 110,000 clones, about three fifths seen once; the top ten hold less than 15%. The sample here was CD8+ T cells sorted from blood, taken at week 24, from a patient treated with tofacitinib. The receptors were gathered from a human donor with alopecia areata.

J is TRBJ2-3 and V is TRBV29-1, with D perhaps TRBD1 (5 bases). V was shortened by 4 bases and J by 11 bases, with 13 bases between the two germline ends. CDR1 is SQVTM, CDR2 ANQGSEA, per germline. The CDR3 consists of 11 residues. The CDR3 here is CSVVGRQGQYF. The CDR3 DNA follows: TGCAGCGTTGTCGGCCGTCAGGGGCAGTATTTT.

V and J are TRBV18 and TRBJ2-3; D is unclear. The V and J ends lost 0 bases and 5 bases respectively, with 15 bases between them. Germline assignment: CDR1 KGHSH and CDR2 LQKENI. The CDR3 spans 16 residues. The CDR3 here is CASSPPKAEELDTQYF. CDR3 DNA: TGTGCCAGCTCACCACCGAAAGCAGAGGAGCTAGATACGCAGTATTTT.

This chain links TRBV28 with TRBJ2-1; D is unresolved. V was shortened by 1 base and J by 4 bases, with 8 bases between the two germline ends. Germline V CDR1 and CDR2: MDHEN, SYDVKM. This CDR3 has 14 amino acids. This CDR3 is CASSLFAVYNEQFF. The CDR3 region has the DNA TGTGCCAGCAGTTTATTTGCGGTATACAATGAGCAGTTCTTC.

The chain links TRBV7-9 to TRBJ1-3, with D unresolved. The CDR3 spans 15 residues. Between the trimmed V and J ends, which lost 0 bases and 2 bases, there was a span of 8 bases. Germline V lookup: CDR1 SEHNR, CDR2 FQNEAQ (reference sequence). The CDR3 region has the DNA TGTGCCAGCAGCTTAGCGCGGTCCACTGGAAACACCATATATTTT. This translates into CASSLARSTGNTIYF. Looking up the rest from reference TRBV7-9 and TRBJ1-3 gives the full variable domain: DTGVSQNPRHKITKRGQNVTFRCDPISEHNRLYWYRQTLGQGPEFLTYFQNEAQLEKSRLLSDRFSAERPKGSFSTLEIQRTEQGDSAMYLCASSLARSTGNTIYFGEGSWLTVV.

CDR3 loop: CASSLRQANYGYTF. The DNA for the CDR3 is TGTGCCAGCAGTTTACGACAGGCTAACTATGGCTACACCTTC. The chain joins TRBV27 to TRBJ1-2, with D possibly being TRBD1 (6 bases). The CDR3 extends over 14 amino acids. Germline CDR1 MNHEY, CDR2 SMNVEV (reference sequence). The V end was cut by 2 bases, the J end by 0 bases, with 7 bases between.

This chain connects TRBV18 to TRBJ1-2, with 7 bases that match TRBD1. This CDR3 comprises 16 residues. Germline V gene lookup returns CDR1 KGHSH and CDR2 LQKENI. V gave up 3 bases and J gave up 3 bases; unmatched junction bases: 10. The CDR3 sequence: CASSPPETGSYYGYTF. The CDR3 nucleotides read TGTGCCAGCTCACCCCCCGAGACAGGGAGTTACTATGGCTACACCTTC.

This sequence joins TRBV5-4 and TRBJ1-1; D gene unclear. Trimming removed 6 bases from V and 1 base from J, with 13 bases in between. The CDR3 covers 14 residues. CDR1 is SGHNT, CDR2 YYREEE, per germline (reference sequence). CDR3 nucleotides: TGTGCCAGCACCGTAGAACAGAGGAACACTGAAGCTTTCTTT. Its translation: CASTVEQRNTEAFF.

The chain couples TRBV5-1 to TRBJ1-6; TRBD1 is a possible D gene (5 bases). The CDR3 extends over 14 amino acids. V lost 3 bases and J lost 8, with 12 bases in between. CDR1 SGHRS and CDR2 YFSETQ come from the germline V gene. The CDR3 reads CASSSGDYHSPLHF. The CDR3 region has the DNA TGCGCCAGCAGCTCGGGGGACTACCATTCACCCCTCCACTTT.

The CDR3 here is CASSLTWEYNSPLHF. CDR3 in DNA: TGTGCCAGCAGCTTAACCTGGGAGTATAATTCACCCCTCCACTTT. The chain is built from TRBV11-2 and TRBJ1-6; D is undetermined. The CDR3 length is 15 residues. The V gene lost 2 bases and the J gene lost 4 bases, with 9 bases spanning the gap. From germline, CDR1 is SGHAT and CDR2 FQNNGV.

This clone was seen more than once but under ten times. This chain links TRBV6-6 with TRBJ1-2; D gene unclear. Trimming took off 2 bases at V and 0 bases at J, with 7 bases between the two ends. In germline, CDR1 is MNHNY, CDR2 SVGAGI (reference sequence). The CDR3 length is 14 residues. CDR3 sequence reads: CASSYIGTNYGYTF. CDR3 nucleotide sequence: TGTGCCAGCAGTTACATAGGTACTAACTATGGCTACACCTTC.

The chain joins TRBV2 to TRBJ2-3, with 8 nucleotides matching TRBD2. V trimming: 6 bases; J trimming: 2 bases; junction bases outside the gene matches: 10. The germline V gene has CDR1 SNHLY and CDR2 FYNNEI. The CDR3 contains 16 residues. CDR3 DNA sequence: TGTGCCAGCAGGTTCGGCGGGGGGCCTTCCACAGATACGCAGTATTTT. Translation gives CASRFGGGPSTDTQYF.

By share, this clone ranks as medium-sized (0.01 to 0.1%). The chain carries TRBV7-6 and TRBJ2-3; no clear D gene. The CDR3 extends over 12 amino acids. From germline, CDR1 is SGHVS and CDR2 FNYEAQ. Trimming pared 3 bases from V and 4 bases from J, leaving 5 bases between. CDR3 nucleotide sequence: TGTGCCAGCAGCTTCGGTGCAGATACGCAGTATTTT. Translated: CASSFGADTQYF.

The chain has TRBV4-1 and TRBJ2-7, with TRBD2 matching 8 bases. J lost 7 bases, V lost 4 bases, and 9 bases had no gene match. CDR3 length: 14 residues. CDR1 is MGHRA and CDR2 is YSYEKL in the germline V gene. CDR3 protein: CASSPGERGFEQYF. In DNA, the CDR3 is TGCGCCAGCAGCCCCGGCGAGCGGGGGTTTGAGCAGTACTTC.

The sample holds a few counts of this clone. The same CDR3 arises from other DNA sequences in this sample as well. The rearrangement links TRBV27 to TRBJ2-1, with 7 bases aligning to TRBD2. Germline V lookup: CDR1 MNHEY, CDR2 SMNVEV (reference sequence). The ends lost 4 bases at V and 2 bases at J; junction bases unmatched: 2. The CDR3 is 14 amino acids. The CDR3 sequence is CASSSGGTYNEQFF. The CDR3 coding sequence is TGTGCCAGCAGTTCCGGGGGGACCTACAATGAGCAGTTCTTC.

The chain joins TRBV12-5 to TRBJ2-7, with D uncertain. V gave up 2 bases and J gave up 0 bases, with 5 bases separating them. CDR3 length: 13 amino acids. In germline, CDR1 is LGHNT, CDR2 FRNRAP. The CDR3 sequence: CASGLTSSYEQYF. For the CDR3, the DNA is TGTGCTAGTGGTTTGACAAGCTCCTACGAGCAGTACTTC.

This chain links TRBV28 with TRBJ1-1, with a possible D match to TRBD1 (5 bases). The V end was cut by 3 bases, the J end by 1 base, with 9 bases between. In germline, CDR1 is MDHEN, CDR2 SYDVKM. CDR3 length: 14 amino acids. The CDR3 here is CASSFIGGNTEAFF. DNA of the CDR3: TGTGCCAGCAGTTTTATTGGGGGGAACACTGAAGCTTTCTTT.

The CDR3, as DNA: TGTGCCAGCAGTTTAGGGACCGGGACACTCTACGAGCAGTACTTC. It yields the protein CASSLGTGTLYEQYF. The J gene is TRBJ2-7, the V gene TRBV27; perhaps TRBD1 as D (6 bases). V dropped 2 bases and J dropped 3 bases, with 14 bases sitting between them. The CDR3 consists of 15 residues. From germline, CDR1 is MNHEY and CDR2 SMNVEV (reference sequence).

This rearrangement joins TRBV7-9 to TRBJ1-1; D is unresolved. The germline V gene encodes CDR1 SEHNR and CDR2 FQNEAQ (reference sequence). V was trimmed by 7 bases and J by 0 bases, leaving 15 bases between them. This CDR3 is 15 amino acids long. The CDR3 nucleotides are TGTGCCAGCACCGCTTCACAGATAATGAACACTGAAGCTTTCTTT. Translation: CASTASQIMNTEAFF.

The CDR3 is CASSQLSGGTEAFF. CDR3 coding DNA: TGCGCCAGCAGCCAGCTATCCGGGGGCACTGAAGCTTTCTTT. The chain joins TRBV4-1 to TRBJ1-1, with D tentatively TRBD1 (5 bases). CDR1 and CDR2 from the germline V gene are MGHRA and YSYEKL. Trimming cost V 3 bases and J 4 bases, with 12 bases left between them. This CDR3 has 14 residues.

This chain uses TRBV27 with TRBJ2-3; the match to TRBD2 covers 14 bases. This CDR3 is built from 17 residues. V dropped 5 bases and J dropped 1; count of bases not matched to a gene: 5. Per the germline V gene, CDR1 is MNHEY and CDR2 is SMNVEV (reference sequence). The CDR3: CASSLGTSGGRTDTQYF. Written as DNA, the CDR3 is TGTGCCAGCAGTCTCGGGACTAGCGGGGGCCGCACAGATACGCAGTATTTT.

V usage is TRBV27 and J usage is TRBJ2-7, with a tentative D call TRBD1 (6 bases). The V and J ends lost 4 bases and 0 bases respectively, with 10 bases between them. Germline V gives CDR1 MNHEY, CDR2 SMNVEV (reference sequence). This CDR3 spans 14 amino acids. CDR3 amino acids: CASSWDMSSYEQYF. DNA of the CDR3: TGTGCCAGCAGTTGGGACATGAGCTCCTACGAGCAGTACTTC.

The chain couples TRBV5-6 to TRBJ1-5; 9 nucleotides match TRBD1. The germline CDR1 and CDR2 sequences are SGHDT and YYEEEE. Trimming took 4 bases from V and 1 from J; bases not matched to a gene: 6. There are 16 residues in the CDR3. The CDR3 DNA follows: TGTGCCAGCAGCCACGGTGACAGGGGGAGCAATCAGCCCCAGCATTTT. Protein: CASSHGDRGSNQPQHF.

The chain recombines TRBV4-1 with TRBJ2-1, with D perhaps TRBD1 (5 bases). V was trimmed by 0 bases and J by 6 bases, leaving 9 bases between them. Germline V gene data show CDR1 as MGHRA and CDR2 as YSYEKL. The CDR3 contains 14 residues. The CDR3, as DNA: TGCGCCAGCAGCCAAGAAGGCAGGGTCAATGAGCAGTTCTTC. The encoded protein is CASSQEGRVNEQFF.